The subject of this entry is one T cell receptor beta chain. The sample is drawn from a study of OX40 agonist ivuxolimab in advanced cancers. Study-wide context: One hepatocellular carcinoma and a couple of cutaneous melanoma patients partially responded.

This CDR3 spans 15 amino acids. The ends lost 5 bases at V and 3 bases at J; junction bases unmatched: 7. CDR1 is WNHNN and CDR2 is SYGVQD in the germline V gene (reference sequence). TCRdb's table, derived via immunoSEQ multiplex PCR, lists solely in-frame clones and lacks some. The profile shows roughly 70,000 clones, roughly 85% of them singletons. The chain carries TRBV10-1 and TRBJ1-1, with 9 bases lining up with TRBD1. The sequences come from CD4+ or CD8+ T cells sorted from blood, collected in a trial of the OX40 agonist ivuxolimab. The sequence was obtained from an adult with an advanced solid tumor such as melanoma, head and neck, liver or kidney cancer. In DNA form, the CDR3 reads TGCGCCAGCAGTAGACCACAGGGGGCGGACACTGAAGCTTTCTTT. It codes for CASSRPQGADTEAFF.